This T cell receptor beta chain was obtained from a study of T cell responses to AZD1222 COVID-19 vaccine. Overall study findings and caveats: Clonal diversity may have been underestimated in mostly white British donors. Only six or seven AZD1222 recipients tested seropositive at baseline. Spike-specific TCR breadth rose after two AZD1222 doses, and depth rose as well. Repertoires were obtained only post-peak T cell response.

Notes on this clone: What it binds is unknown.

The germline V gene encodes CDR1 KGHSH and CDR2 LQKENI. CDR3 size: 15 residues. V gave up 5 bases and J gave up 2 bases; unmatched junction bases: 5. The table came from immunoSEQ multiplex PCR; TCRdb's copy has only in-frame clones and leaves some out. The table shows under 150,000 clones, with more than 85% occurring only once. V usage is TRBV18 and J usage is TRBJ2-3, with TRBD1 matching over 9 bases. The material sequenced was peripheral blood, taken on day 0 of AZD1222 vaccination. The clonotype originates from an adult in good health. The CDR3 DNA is TGTGCCAGCTCATCTCGGGACAGGGTCACAGATACGCAGTATTTT. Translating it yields CASSSRDRVTDTQYF.